The following is a TCR beta chain sequence with its context. Germline assignment: CDR1 MNHEY and CDR2 SVGEGT. Trimming cost V 2 bases and J 2 bases; bases outside gene matches: 4. CDR3 length: 17 amino acids. Repertoires were generated with immunoSEQ multiplex PCR, while TCRdb's copy carries only in-frame clones and drops some. This sample has 150,000 to 200,000 clones, with 91% found just once. This sample stems from a study of control samples from healthy donors and cancer patients. The sequenced sample consisted of blood. The gene calls are TRBV6-2 or TRBV6-3 and TRBJ2-6; 9 bases map to TRBD1. The sequence came from a woman under 40 in good health. The CDR3 nucleotides are TGTGCCAGCAGTTACGGGCGGACAGGGGCTGGGGCCAACGTCCTGACTTTC. Protein: CASSYGRTGAGANVLTF.